The clone carrying this T cell receptor (beta chain) came up a few times. The antigen is not known. Germline lookup yields CDR1 PRHDT and CDR2 FYEKMQ (reference sequence). The CDR3 contains 14 residues. Trimming cost V 5 bases and J 5 bases, with 15 bases left between them. This sample was included in a study of response to subunit inactivated influenza vaccine. Study-level results: With each seasonal influenza vaccination, the authors suggested, few new T cells are recruited.

TCRdb fed the RT-PCR reads into MiXCR, producing one record per CDR3 protein. The sample has approximately 490,000 distinct CDR3 sequences, approximately 7.3% seen once. This chain connects TRBV13 to TRBJ1-1; D may be TRBD1 (5 bases). The sequencing used PBMCs from blood, collected roughly 24 months after vaccination. The sequence derives from a man in his fifties or sixties who received an inactivated influenza vaccine. The CDR3 nucleotides read TGTGCCAGCAGCCCCGGGTCGCGGGGGACTGAAGCTTTCTTT. It translates to CASSPGSRGTEAFF.